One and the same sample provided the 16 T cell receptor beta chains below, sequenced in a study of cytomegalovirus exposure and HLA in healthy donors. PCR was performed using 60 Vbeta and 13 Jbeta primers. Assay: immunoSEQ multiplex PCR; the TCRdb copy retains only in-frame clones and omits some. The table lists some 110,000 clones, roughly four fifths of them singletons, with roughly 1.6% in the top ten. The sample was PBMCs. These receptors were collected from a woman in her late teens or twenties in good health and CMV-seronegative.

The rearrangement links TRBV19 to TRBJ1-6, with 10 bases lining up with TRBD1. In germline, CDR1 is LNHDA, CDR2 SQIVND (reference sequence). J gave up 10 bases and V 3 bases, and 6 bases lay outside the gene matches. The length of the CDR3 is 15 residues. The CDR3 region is CASSIGTGERSPLHF. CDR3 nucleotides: TGTGCCAGTAGTATTGGGACAGGGGAACGGTCACCCCTCCACTTT.

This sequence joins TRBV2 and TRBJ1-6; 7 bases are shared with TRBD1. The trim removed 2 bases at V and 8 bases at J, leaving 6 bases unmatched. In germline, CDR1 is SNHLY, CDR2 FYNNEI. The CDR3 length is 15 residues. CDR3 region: CASSEQGRGDSPLHF. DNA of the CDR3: TGTGCCAGCAGTGAACAGGGCAGGGGGGATTCACCCCTCCACTTT.

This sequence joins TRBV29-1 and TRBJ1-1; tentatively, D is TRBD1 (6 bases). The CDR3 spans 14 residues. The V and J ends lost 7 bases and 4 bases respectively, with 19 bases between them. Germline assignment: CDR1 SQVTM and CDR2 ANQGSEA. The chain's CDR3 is CSGLDTGTGTEAFF. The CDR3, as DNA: TGCAGCGGCCTTGACACAGGGACGGGCACTGAAGCTTTCTTT.

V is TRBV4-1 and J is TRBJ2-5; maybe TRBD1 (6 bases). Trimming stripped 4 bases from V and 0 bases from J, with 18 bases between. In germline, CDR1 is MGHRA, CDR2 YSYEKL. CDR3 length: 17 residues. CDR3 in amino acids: CASSPPGESPYQETQYF. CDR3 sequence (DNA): TGCGCCAGCAGCCCCCCAGGGGAATCGCCCTACCAAGAGACCCAGTACTTC.

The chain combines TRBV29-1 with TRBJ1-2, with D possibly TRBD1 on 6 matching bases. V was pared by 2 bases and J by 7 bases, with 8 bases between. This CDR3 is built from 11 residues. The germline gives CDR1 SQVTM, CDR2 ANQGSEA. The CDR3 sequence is CSVERGSGYTF. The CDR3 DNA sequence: TGCAGCGTTGAAAGGGGGTCTGGCTACACCTTC.

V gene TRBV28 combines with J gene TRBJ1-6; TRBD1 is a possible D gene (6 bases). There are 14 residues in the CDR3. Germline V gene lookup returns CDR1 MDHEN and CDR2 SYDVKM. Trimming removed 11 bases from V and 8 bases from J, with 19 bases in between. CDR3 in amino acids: CASYREGGDSPLHF. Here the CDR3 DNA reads TGTGCCTCTTACAGGGAGGGGGGGGATTCACCCCTCCACTTT.

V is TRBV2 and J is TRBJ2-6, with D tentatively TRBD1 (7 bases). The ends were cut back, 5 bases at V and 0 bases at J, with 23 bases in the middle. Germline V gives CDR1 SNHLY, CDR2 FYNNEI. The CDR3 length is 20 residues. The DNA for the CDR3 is TGTGCCAGCAGTACCCGACAGGGAGGTAACCGAGGCTCTGGGGCCAACGTCCTGACTTTC. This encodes CASSTRQGGNRGSGANVLTF.

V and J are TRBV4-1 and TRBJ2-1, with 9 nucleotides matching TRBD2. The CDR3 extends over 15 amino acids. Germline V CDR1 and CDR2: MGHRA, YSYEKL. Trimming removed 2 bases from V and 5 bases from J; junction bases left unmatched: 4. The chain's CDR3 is CASSQNLAGNNEQFF. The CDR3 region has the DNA TGCGCCAGCAGCCAAAATCTAGCGGGGAACAATGAGCAGTTCTTC.

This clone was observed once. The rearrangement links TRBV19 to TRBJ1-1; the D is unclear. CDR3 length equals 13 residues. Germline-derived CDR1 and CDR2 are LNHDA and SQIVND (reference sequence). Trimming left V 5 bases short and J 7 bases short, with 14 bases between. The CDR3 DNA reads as TGTGCCAGTAGTTCGTCCGGGTGGAATGAAGCTTTCTTT. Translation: CASSSSGWNEAFF.

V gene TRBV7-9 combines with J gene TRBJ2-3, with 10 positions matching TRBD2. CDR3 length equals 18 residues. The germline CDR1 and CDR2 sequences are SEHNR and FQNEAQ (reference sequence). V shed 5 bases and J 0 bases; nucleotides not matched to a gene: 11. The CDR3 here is CASSPGGASGSSTDTQYF. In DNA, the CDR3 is TGTGCCAGCAGCCCGGGAGGGGCTAGCGGGAGTAGCACAGATACGCAGTATTTT.

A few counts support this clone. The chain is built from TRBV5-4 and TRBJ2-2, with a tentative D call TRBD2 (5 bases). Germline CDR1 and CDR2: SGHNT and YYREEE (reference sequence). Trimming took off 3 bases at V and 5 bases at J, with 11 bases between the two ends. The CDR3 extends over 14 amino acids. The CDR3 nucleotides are TGTGCCAGCAGCTCGGGGATTCGGACCGGGGAGCTGTTTTTT. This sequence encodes CASSSGIRTGELFF.

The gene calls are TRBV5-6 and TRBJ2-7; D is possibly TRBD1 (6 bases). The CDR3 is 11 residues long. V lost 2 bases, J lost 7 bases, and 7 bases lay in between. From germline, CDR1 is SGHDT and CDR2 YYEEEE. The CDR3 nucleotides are TGTGCCAGCAGCTTTGACAGGGAGCAGTACTTC. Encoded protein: CASSFDREQYF.

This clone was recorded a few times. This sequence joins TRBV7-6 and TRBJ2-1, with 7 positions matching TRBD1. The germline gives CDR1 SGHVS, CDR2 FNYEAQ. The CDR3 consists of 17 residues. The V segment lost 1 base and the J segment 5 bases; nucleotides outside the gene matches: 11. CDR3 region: CASSLVGQDIIDNEQFF. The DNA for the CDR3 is TGTGCCAGCAGCTTAGTAGGACAGGACATCATTGACAATGAGCAGTTCTTC.

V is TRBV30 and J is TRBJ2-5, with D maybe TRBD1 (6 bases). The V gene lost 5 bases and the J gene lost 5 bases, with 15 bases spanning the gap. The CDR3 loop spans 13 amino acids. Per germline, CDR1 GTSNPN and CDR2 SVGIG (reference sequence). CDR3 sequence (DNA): TGTGCCTGGGGGGACACCTACCCGGAGACCCAGTACTTC. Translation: CAWGDTYPETQYF.

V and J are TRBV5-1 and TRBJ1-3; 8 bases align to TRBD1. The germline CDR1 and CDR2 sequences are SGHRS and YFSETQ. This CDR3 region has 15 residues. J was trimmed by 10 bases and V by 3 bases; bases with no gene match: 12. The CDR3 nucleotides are TGCGCCAGCAGCTATGCCGGGACAGGCGGATCAACCATATATTTT. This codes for CASSYAGTGGSTIYF.

The CDR3 here is CASSQGLYNEQFF. CDR3 nucleotides: TGTGCCAGCAGCCAAGGACTCTACAATGAGCAGTTCTTC. The rearrangement joins TRBV4-2 to TRBJ2-1; D ambiguous. The CDR3 extends over 13 amino acids. Germline values: CDR1 LGHNA, CDR2 YNFKEQ. The ends were cut back, 1 base at V and 3 bases at J, with 4 bases in the middle.